This T cell receptor beta chain appears in the sequencing data of a study of metastatic and nonmetastatic thyroid tumors. Thyroid surgery was performed in patients who had received no treatment beforehand. The germline V gene encodes CDR1 LGHDT and CDR2 YNNKEL (reference sequence). V dropped 4 bases and J dropped 8 bases, with 12 bases sitting between them. The CDR3 is 13 residues long. TCRdb re-processed the PCR reads through MiXCR. The table lists around 89,000 clones, 15% of them singletons. This clone occurred many times. The chain couples TRBV3-1 to TRBJ1-5; D gene unclear. The origin of this receptor is a female donor with papillary thyroid cancer or a benign thyroid nodule (not recorded which). Some clones in this sample may be carry-over from other donors' samples. Sequences were obtained from blood. CDR3: CASSPRYEEPQHF. In DNA form, the CDR3 reads TGTGCCAGCAGCCCCCGGTATGAGGAGCCCCAGCATTTT.